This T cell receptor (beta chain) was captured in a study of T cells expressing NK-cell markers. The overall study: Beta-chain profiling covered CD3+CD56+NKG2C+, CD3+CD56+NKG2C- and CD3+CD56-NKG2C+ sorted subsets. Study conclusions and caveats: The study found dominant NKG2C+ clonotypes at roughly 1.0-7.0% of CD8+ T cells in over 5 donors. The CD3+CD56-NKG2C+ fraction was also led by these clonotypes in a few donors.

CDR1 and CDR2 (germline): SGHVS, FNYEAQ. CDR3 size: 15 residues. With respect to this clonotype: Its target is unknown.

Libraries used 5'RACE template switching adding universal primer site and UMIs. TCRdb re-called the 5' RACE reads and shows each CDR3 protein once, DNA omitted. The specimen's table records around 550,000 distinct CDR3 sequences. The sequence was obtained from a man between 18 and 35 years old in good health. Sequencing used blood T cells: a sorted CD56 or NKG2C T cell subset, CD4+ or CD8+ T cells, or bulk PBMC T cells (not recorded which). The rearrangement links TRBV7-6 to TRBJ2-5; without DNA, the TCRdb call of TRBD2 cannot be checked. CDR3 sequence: CASSLDTDLSGTQYF.